The rows below give T cell receptor beta chains drawn from one sample of a study of T cells after yellow fever vaccination. TCRdb re-called the 5' RACE reads through MiXCR, storing one row per CDR3 protein. The sample comprises some 320,000 distinct CDR3 sequences, roughly 8.7% of which are singletons, and about 20% rests with the top ten. Source: PBMCs, taken on the day of the first yellow fever vaccination. Receptor source: a man between 18 and 35 years old who received the YFV17D yellow fever vaccine. Both conserved end residues are part of each CDR3. A D gene is named only where the DNA matches it firmly. Expanded clones get a size class; other rows say once, few or many, or leave the size out.

j_call: TRBJ1-6
d_call: .
clone_size: few
v_call: TRBV10-3
cdr3_length: 13
cdr3_nt: TGTGCCACCTACGACACCTATAATTCACCCCTCCACTTT
cdr3_aa: CATYDTYNSPLHF

j_call: TRBJ1-2
d_call: TRBD1
clone_size: many
v_call: TRBV7-9
cdr3_length: 17
cdr3_nt: TGTGCCAGCAGCCCACCCCATATACCCGGACAGGGAAATGGCTACACCTTC
cdr3_aa: CASSPPHIPGQGNGYTF

j_call: TRBJ2-1
d_call: TRBD2
clone_size: many
v_call: TRBV5-1
cdr3_length: 15
cdr3_nt: TGTGCCAGCAGCTTAGAAGGCGGGGGCTACAATGAGCAGTTCTTC
cdr3_aa: CASSLEGGGYNEQFF

j_call: TRBJ1-5
d_call: .
clone_size: few
v_call: TRBV12-3/TRBV12-4
cdr3_length: 13
cdr3_nt: TGTGCCAGCAGTTGGTCTGGTAATCAGCCCCAGCATTTT
cdr3_aa: CASSWSGNQPQHF

j_call: TRBJ2-5
d_call: TRBD2
clone_size: .
v_call: TRBV20-1
cdr3_length: 14
cdr3_nt: TGCAGTGCTAGAGACTCCAGCGGGGGTGAGACCCAGTACTTC
cdr3_aa: CSARDSSGGETQYF

j_call: TRBJ2-7
d_call: .
clone_size: few
v_call: TRBV7-2
cdr3_length: 14
cdr3_nt: TGTGCCAGCAGCCGGGGCCCGAGGGGCTACGAGCAGTACTTC
cdr3_aa: CASSRGPRGYEQYF

j_call: TRBJ2-5
d_call: .
clone_size: once
v_call: TRBV3-1
cdr3_length: 13
cdr3_nt: TGTGCCAGCAGCCAAGACATCATAGCAGCCCAGTACTTC
cdr3_aa: CASSQDIIAAQYF

j_call: TRBJ2-1
d_call: TRBD1
clone_size: .
v_call: TRBV5-1
cdr3_length: 16
cdr3_nt: TGCGCCAGCAGCCGAGATACAGGGGGCTCCTACAATGAGCAGTTCTTC
cdr3_aa: CASSRDTGGSYNEQFF

j_call: TRBJ1-1
d_call: .
clone_size: many
v_call: TRBV4-1
cdr3_length: 17
cdr3_nt: TGCGCCAGCAGCCGAGGAACCGGGACACTAGTTTACACTGAAGCTTTCTTT
cdr3_aa: CASSRGTGTLVYTEAFF

j_call: TRBJ1-4
d_call: .
clone_size: .
v_call: TRBV20-1
cdr3_length: 11
cdr3_nt: TGCAGTGCTACAGGGAATGAAAAACTGTTTTTT
cdr3_aa: CSATGNEKLFF

j_call: TRBJ2-1
d_call: TRBD2
clone_size: .
v_call: TRBV19
cdr3_length: 14
cdr3_nt: TGTGCCAGTAGTCCTATAGCGGGAGTCAATGAGCAGTTCTTC
cdr3_aa: CASSPIAGVNEQFF

j_call: TRBJ1-6
d_call: TRBD1
clone_size: few
v_call: TRBV6-1
cdr3_length: 16
cdr3_nt: TGTGCCAGCAGTGATTTTCTGGGACAGGGGAATTCACCCCTCCACTTT
cdr3_aa: CASSDFLGQGNSPLHF

j_call: TRBJ2-3
d_call: TRBD2
clone_size: .
v_call: TRBV7-2
cdr3_length: 16
cdr3_nt: TGTGCCAGCAGCTCCCGCTCCGGGGGGACCACAGATACGCAGTATTTT
cdr3_aa: CASSSRSGGTTDTQYF

j_call: TRBJ1-5
d_call: .
clone_size: few
v_call: TRBV2
cdr3_length: 14
cdr3_nt: TGTGCCAGCAGTGAAGCGCTCCGGAATCAGCCCCAGCATTTT
cdr3_aa: CASSEALRNQPQHF

j_call: TRBJ2-2
d_call: .
clone_size: .
v_call: TRBV6-5
cdr3_length: 13
cdr3_nt: TGTGCCAGCAGTTACTCGGTCACCGGGGAGCTGTTTTTT
cdr3_aa: CASSYSVTGELFF

j_call: TRBJ1-2
d_call: .
clone_size: few
v_call: TRBV12-3/TRBV12-4
cdr3_length: 13
cdr3_nt: TGTGCCAGCAGTTTAACAGAGAACTATGGCTACACCTTC
cdr3_aa: CASSLTENYGYTF

j_call: TRBJ1-3
d_call: .
clone_size: many
v_call: TRBV29-1
cdr3_length: 14
cdr3_nt: TGCAGCGTTGCCAGTGAGAGCTCTGGAAACACCATATATTTT
cdr3_aa: CSVASESSGNTIYF

j_call: TRBJ2-4
d_call: .
clone_size: few
v_call: TRBV11-1
cdr3_length: 14
cdr3_nt: TGTGCCAGCAGTATCTCAGGGGCGGAAAACATTCAGTACTTC
cdr3_aa: CASSISGAENIQYF

j_call: TRBJ2-1
d_call: .
clone_size: .
v_call: TRBV11-2
cdr3_length: 12
cdr3_nt: TGTGCCAGCAGCACAACGACGTATACTCAGTTCTTC
cdr3_aa: CASSTTTYTQFF

j_call: TRBJ2-3
d_call: TRBD2
clone_size: .
v_call: TRBV7-2
cdr3_length: 17
cdr3_nt: TGTGCCAGCAGCAGCCGGACTAGCGGGGGGTTAACAGATACGCAGTATTTT
cdr3_aa: CASSSRTSGGLTDTQYF

j_call: TRBJ2-3
d_call: .
clone_size: .
v_call: TRBV30
cdr3_length: 12
cdr3_nt: TGTGCCTGGGGGGGAGGCGCAGATACGCAGTATTTT
cdr3_aa: CAWGGGADTQYF

j_call: TRBJ1-1
d_call: .
clone_size: many
v_call: TRBV5-1
cdr3_length: 14
cdr3_nt: TGCGCCAGCAGGATAGCCGGGACGGGCACTGAAGCTTTCTTT
cdr3_aa: CASRIAGTGTEAFF

j_call: TRBJ2-5
d_call: .
clone_size: .
v_call: TRBV6-2/TRBV6-3
cdr3_length: 15
cdr3_nt: TGTGCCAGCAGTTGGAGACGGGGATACAAAGAGACCCAGTACTTC
cdr3_aa: CASSWRRGYKETQYF

j_call: TRBJ1-1
d_call: .
clone_size: many
v_call: TRBV2
cdr3_length: 14
cdr3_nt: TGTGCCAGCAGCAGGGACATCATGAACACTGAAGCTTTCTTT
cdr3_aa: CASSRDIMNTEAFF

j_call: TRBJ1-1
d_call: .
clone_size: few
v_call: TRBV4-1
cdr3_length: 15
cdr3_nt: TGCGCCAGCAGCCAGGTACAGGGTAAGGACACTGAAGCTTTCTTT
cdr3_aa: CASSQVQGKDTEAFF

j_call: TRBJ1-5
d_call: TRBD1
clone_size: few
v_call: TRBV14
cdr3_length: 18
cdr3_nt: TGTGCCAGCAGCCAAAGGACAGGGGCCGATTCCGGCAATCAGCCCCAGCATTTT
cdr3_aa: CASSQRTGADSGNQPQHF

j_call: TRBJ2-3
d_call: .
clone_size: few
v_call: TRBV6-1
cdr3_length: 15
cdr3_nt: TGTGCCAGCAGTCCCTCTGTGGGGCGCACAGATACGCAGTATTTT
cdr3_aa: CASSPSVGRTDTQYF

j_call: TRBJ2-5
d_call: .
clone_size: .
v_call: TRBV10-3
cdr3_length: 14
cdr3_nt: TGTGCCATCAGTGGGTCTCTTTTTCAAGAGACCCAGTACTTC
cdr3_aa: CAISGSLFQETQYF

j_call: TRBJ1-2
d_call: .
clone_size: few
v_call: TRBV27
cdr3_length: 14
cdr3_nt: TGTGCCAGCAGGCGTGGGGGCGCGGACTATGGCTACACCTTC
cdr3_aa: CASRRGGADYGYTF

j_call: TRBJ1-5
d_call: TRBD1
clone_size: .
v_call: TRBV28
cdr3_length: 15
cdr3_nt: TGTGCCAGCAGTCAACCAGGGGGCGGTAATCAGCCCCAGCATTTT
cdr3_aa: CASSQPGGGNQPQHF

j_call: TRBJ2-5
d_call: .
clone_size: few
v_call: TRBV9
cdr3_length: 15
cdr3_nt: TGTGCCAGCAGCGTCGCCCCGACAGCCATAGAGACCCAGTACTTC
cdr3_aa: CASSVAPTAIETQYF

j_call: TRBJ2-1
d_call: .
clone_size: few
v_call: TRBV12-3/TRBV12-4
cdr3_length: 12
cdr3_nt: TGTGCCAGCAGCCAATTACAGGGAAAAGTATTCTTC
cdr3_aa: CASSQLQGKVFF

j_call: TRBJ2-5
d_call: .
clone_size: .
v_call: TRBV5-1
cdr3_length: 15
cdr3_nt: TGCGCCAGCAGCATTGGACTCATAAGGGGAGAGACCCAGTACTTC
cdr3_aa: CASSIGLIRGETQYF

j_call: TRBJ2-3
d_call: .
clone_size: many
v_call: TRBV6-2/TRBV6-3
cdr3_length: 12
cdr3_nt: TGTGCCAGCAGGGACCCTTCCAAAGCGCAGTATTTT
cdr3_aa: CASRDPSKAQYF

j_call: TRBJ1-4
d_call: TRBD1
clone_size: few
v_call: TRBV20-1
cdr3_length: 14
cdr3_nt: TGCAGTGCTCCGTACAGGGGAACTAATGAAAAACTGTTTTTT
cdr3_aa: CSAPYRGTNEKLFF

j_call: TRBJ1-2
d_call: .
clone_size: .
v_call: TRBV24-1
cdr3_length: 12
cdr3_nt: TGTGCCACCAGTGATACCAGAGGTGGCTACACCTTC
cdr3_aa: CATSDTRGGYTF

j_call: TRBJ1-1
d_call: .
clone_size: .
v_call: TRBV6-1
cdr3_length: 14
cdr3_nt: TGTGCCAGCAGGGGCCGGGGGGTTTGGACTGAAGCTTTCTTT
cdr3_aa: CASRGRGVWTEAFF

j_call: TRBJ2-3
d_call: TRBD2
clone_size: few
v_call: TRBV19
cdr3_length: 15
cdr3_nt: TGTGCCAGTAGTCCGGGACTAGCGGTTCAAGATACGCAGTATTTT
cdr3_aa: CASSPGLAVQDTQYF

j_call: TRBJ1-5
d_call: TRBD1
clone_size: .
v_call: TRBV28
cdr3_length: 14
cdr3_nt: TGTGCCAGCAGTTTCCAAGGACAGGGAAGGCCCCAGCATTTT
cdr3_aa: CASSFQGQGRPQHF

j_call: TRBJ1-1
d_call: TRBD1
clone_size: many
v_call: TRBV19
cdr3_length: 14
cdr3_nt: TGTGCCACAATATGGACAGGGAGATTCACTGAAGCTTTCTTT
cdr3_aa: CATIWTGRFTEAFF

j_call: TRBJ2-1
d_call: TRBD2
clone_size: many
v_call: TRBV20-1
cdr3_length: 15
cdr3_nt: TGCAGTGCTAGAGATCCCCTAGCGGGGAGAAATGAGCAGTTCTTC
cdr3_aa: CSARDPLAGRNEQFF

j_call: TRBJ1-1
d_call: TRBD1
clone_size: .
v_call: TRBV6-1
cdr3_length: 15
cdr3_nt: TGTGCCAGCAGTACAGGGGCCAATCTGAACACTGAAGCTTTCTTT
cdr3_aa: CASSTGANLNTEAFF

j_call: TRBJ1-1
d_call: .
clone_size: .
v_call: TRBV5-1
cdr3_length: 13
cdr3_nt: TGCGCCAGCAAGTATAGCTCAATCACTGAAGCTTTCTTT
cdr3_aa: CASKYSSITEAFF

j_call: TRBJ2-6
d_call: .
clone_size: many
v_call: TRBV6-2/TRBV6-3
cdr3_length: 17
cdr3_nt: TGTGCCAGCAGATCCCGGGCCCCCCAGCGTTGGGCCAACGTCCTGACTTTC
cdr3_aa: CASRSRAPQRWANVLTF

j_call: TRBJ2-5
d_call: TRBD2
clone_size: many
v_call: TRBV7-2
cdr3_length: 14
cdr3_nt: TGTGCCAGCAGCCCCCCCCGGGGGGGCCAGACCCAGTACTTC
cdr3_aa: CASSPPRGGQTQYF

j_call: TRBJ2-6
d_call: .
clone_size: few
v_call: TRBV5-5
cdr3_length: 16
cdr3_nt: TGTGCCAGCAGCCATGCCCGACTGGCAGAGGCCAACGTCCTGACTTTC
cdr3_aa: CASSHARLAEANVLTF

j_call: TRBJ2-1
d_call: .
clone_size: .
v_call: TRBV2
cdr3_length: 12
cdr3_nt: TGTGCCAGCACGGTACTAGGCAATGAGCAGTTCTTC
cdr3_aa: CASTVLGNEQFF

j_call: TRBJ2-1
d_call: TRBD2
clone_size: few
v_call: TRBV7-2
cdr3_length: 15
cdr3_nt: TGTGCCAGCAGCAGGGGAGGGGCCAACTACAATGAGCAGTTCTTC
cdr3_aa: CASSRGGANYNEQFF

j_call: TRBJ2-1
d_call: TRBD2
clone_size: .
v_call: TRBV6-2/TRBV6-3
cdr3_length: 18
cdr3_nt: TGTGCCAGCATCCCGGGGGGGGGCCGAGTTAAATACTACAATGAGCAGTTCTTC
cdr3_aa: CASIPGGGRVKYYNEQFF

j_call: TRBJ2-3
d_call: TRBD2
clone_size: .
v_call: TRBV6-2/TRBV6-3
cdr3_length: 15
cdr3_nt: TGTGCCAGCCAACTAGCGGGGGGCCGATCAGATACGCAGTATTTT
cdr3_aa: CASQLAGGRSDTQYF

j_call: TRBJ1-1
d_call: TRBD1
clone_size: .
v_call: TRBV14
cdr3_length: 17
cdr3_nt: TGTGCCAGCAGCCGCACGCCGGGACAGGGCCGGGGCACTGAAGCTTTCTTT
cdr3_aa: CASSRTPGQGRGTEAFF

j_call: TRBJ1-2
d_call: .
clone_size: few
v_call: TRBV7-9
cdr3_length: 13
cdr3_nt: TGTGCCAGCAGCTCCGGGCCCCACTATGGCTACACCTTC
cdr3_aa: CASSSGPHYGYTF

j_call: TRBJ1-2
d_call: .
clone_size: many
v_call: TRBV4-1
cdr3_length: 16
cdr3_nt: TGCGCCAGCAGCCAAGAAGTGGCGGGGGGCTCCTATGGCTACACCTTC
cdr3_aa: CASSQEVAGGSYGYTF

j_call: TRBJ1-2
d_call: .
clone_size: few
v_call: TRBV25-1
cdr3_length: 14
cdr3_nt: TGTGCCAGCAGTGAATTCACTTCTTCCTATGGCTACACCTTC
cdr3_aa: CASSEFTSSYGYTF

j_call: TRBJ2-3
d_call: .
clone_size: .
v_call: TRBV6-2/TRBV6-3
cdr3_length: 15
cdr3_nt: TGTGCCAGCAGTGACGAGACCGGGGCTGGGAATACGCAGTATTTT
cdr3_aa: CASSDETGAGNTQYF

j_call: TRBJ1-4
d_call: .
clone_size: many
v_call: TRBV20-1
cdr3_length: 13
cdr3_nt: TGCAGTGCCCCAGGGGTGGTGGGTGAAAAACTGTTTTTT
cdr3_aa: CSAPGVVGEKLFF

j_call: TRBJ1-6
d_call: .
clone_size: .
v_call: TRBV20-1
cdr3_length: 18
cdr3_nt: TGCAGTGCTACCCTAGGACAGCTTTTTGGCCAGGGTAATTCACCCCTCCACTTT
cdr3_aa: CSATLGQLFGQGNSPLHF